This passage covers 28 T cell receptor beta chains from one sample sequenced in a study of shared clonotypes between healthy human individuals. The method was immunoSEQ multiplex PCR; TCRdb's version includes in-frame clones alone and lacks a portion of them. The data hold about 1 million clones, with about 75% observed a single time. Sequencing was done on a sample of memory CD4+ T cells sorted from blood. Noted subset: CD45RA-negative fraction. Receptor source: a man younger than 35 in good health.

A single count supports this clone. The genes are TRBV7-9 and TRBJ2-7; unclear D gene. Germline values: CDR1 SEHNR, CDR2 FQNEAQ (reference sequence). Trimming pared 2 bases from V and 1 base from J, leaving 9 bases between. There are 14 residues in the CDR3. The CDR3 DNA is TGTGCCAGCAGCTTACTTCCAGGATCCTACGAGCAGTACTTC. This encodes CASSLLPGSYEQYF.

The chain has TRBV5-1 and TRBJ1-4; D is ambiguous. Germline V gene lookup returns CDR1 SGHRS and CDR2 YFSETQ. V shed 1 base and J shed 0 bases, with 10 bases lying between them. The CDR3 length is 16 residues. CDR3 residues: CASSLLPGTTNEKLFF. Here the CDR3 DNA reads TGCGCCAGCAGCTTGCTTCCCGGAACAACTAATGAAAAACTGTTTTTT.

CDR3 sequence: CASSPFVTGDTDTQYF. CDR3 DNA: TGTGCCAGCAGCCCCTTCGTAACGGGGGACACAGATACGCAGTATTTT. The chain combines TRBV4-2 with TRBJ2-3; possible D gene TRBD2, 6 bases. V dropped 4 bases and J dropped 2 bases, with 16 bases sitting between them. From germline, CDR1 is LGHNA and CDR2 YNFKEQ. This CDR3 region has 16 residues.

Only one count was recorded for this clone. The rearrangement uses TRBV29-1 and TRBJ1-1; 8 bases map to TRBD1. This CDR3 comprises 13 residues. Germline loops: CDR1 SQVTM, CDR2 ANQGSEA. Trimming removed 5 bases from V and 4 bases from J; junction bases left unmatched: 6. The CDR3: CSVQQGVGTEAFF. In DNA form, the CDR3 reads TGCAGCGTTCAACAGGGGGTTGGCACTGAAGCTTTCTTT.

This chain joins TRBV12-5 and TRBJ1-1, with TRBD1 matching over 7 bases. CDR3 length: 14 amino acids. The germline CDR1 and CDR2 sequences are LGHNT and FRNRAP. V lost 2 bases, J lost 4 bases, and 4 bases stayed unmatched. The CDR3 coding sequence is TGTGCTAGTGGTTTGAGGGGGCAGGCCACTGAAGCTTTCTTT. Translation gives CASGLRGQATEAFF. Looking up the rest from reference TRBV12-5 and TRBJ1-1 gives the full variable domain: DARVTQTPRHKVTEMGQEVTMRCQPILGHNTVFWYRQTMMQGLELLAYFRNRAPLDDSGMPKDRFSAEMPDATLATLKIQPSEPRDSAVYFCASGLRGQATEAFFGQGTRLTVV.

The chain carries TRBV6-5 and TRBJ1-1; D unresolved. This CDR3 has 11 residues. Germline CDR1 MNHEY, CDR2 SVGAGI. Trimming left V 7 bases short and J 3 bases short, with 6 bases between. The CDR3 nucleotides read TGTGCCAGCAAACGGTACACTGAAGCTTTCTTT. This sequence encodes CASKRYTEAFF.

The V and J genes are TRBV5-1 and TRBJ1-3, with a tentative D call TRBD1 (5 bases). The CDR3 consists of 14 residues. Trimming left V 4 bases short and J 4 bases short, with 12 bases between. Germline V gives CDR1 SGHRS, CDR2 YFSETQ. Written as DNA, the CDR3 is TGCGCCAGCAGCCGGGACGAGAAAGGAAACACCATATATTTT. Protein product: CASSRDEKGNTIYF.

This clone has just a few counts. This sequence joins TRBV5-8 and TRBJ1-5; D remains ambiguous. The CDR3 sequence is 13 residues long. CDR1 SGHTS and CDR2 YDEGEE come from the germline V gene. V was clipped by 0 bases and J by 3 bases, with 4 bases between them. The CDR3 spells CASSLGNNQPQHF. The CDR3 DNA follows: TGTGCCAGCAGCTTGGGGAACAATCAGCCCCAGCATTTT.

V is TRBV6-5 and J is TRBJ2-7, with D tentatively TRBD1 (6 bases). CDR3 size: 15 residues. Trimming shortened V by 5 bases and J by 6 bases, and 20 bases separated the two germline ends. Germline-derived CDR1 and CDR2 are MNHEY and SVGAGI. Here the CDR3 DNA reads TGTGCCAGCAGTCCTTCCTCAGGGGCCGATGGCGAGCAGTACTTC. Protein sequence: CASSPSSGADGEQYF.

This clone appeared a few times. The rearrangement links TRBV7-2 to TRBJ2-7; possible D gene TRBD1, 6 bases. The V end was cut by 5 bases, the J end by 2 bases, with 13 bases between. CDR3 length: 14 amino acids. Germline values: CDR1 SGHTA, CDR2 FQGNSA. The CDR3 DNA reads TGTGCCAGCAGCCCTCTACACAGGGCCTACGAGCAGTACTTC. This gives the protein CASSPLHRAYEQYF.

This clone was detected a few times. V is TRBV28 and J is TRBJ1-2; D perhaps matches TRBD1 (6 bases). V was shortened by 5 bases and J by 7 bases, with 20 bases between the two germline ends. The CDR3 spans 15 residues. The germline CDR1 and CDR2 sequences are MDHEN and SYDVKM. The CDR3 bases are TGTGCCAGCAGTATCCACACATCAGGGGTTGGTGGCTACACCTTC. Translating it yields CASSIHTSGVGGYTF.

J is TRBJ2-2 and V is TRBV4-3; D ambiguous. Germline V gene data show CDR1 as LGHNA and CDR2 as YSLEER. V shed 0 bases and J shed 0 bases, with 14 bases lying between them. The CDR3 sequence is 18 residues long. CDR3: CASSQDSAASTNTGELFF. The DNA of the CDR3 is TGCGCCAGCAGCCAAGATTCGGCAGCCTCAACGAACACCGGGGAGCTGTTTTTT.

The chain carries TRBV7-2 and TRBJ2-6, with 8 bases matching TRBD1. This CDR3 comprises 18 residues. V was clipped by 5 bases and J by 0 bases; unmatched bases: 9. CDR1 and CDR2 from the germline V gene are SGHTA and FQGNSA. CDR3 loop: CASSPLRDRGSGANVLTF. The CDR3 nucleotides read TGTGCCAGCAGCCCACTGCGAGACAGGGGCTCTGGGGCCAACGTCCTGACTTTC.

This clone has just a few counts. The chain uses TRBV25-1 and TRBJ2-1, with 7 positions matching TRBD2. The length of the CDR3 is 14 residues. Trimming at V came to 3 bases and at J to 5 bases, leaving 4 bases not matched to a gene. Germline loops: CDR1 MGHDK, CDR2 SYGVNS. CDR3 sequence (DNA): TGTGCCAGCAGTGATGCGGGGGTAGACAATGAGCAGTTCTTC. Translation gives CASSDAGVDNEQFF.

Points on this clone: Other nucleotide sequences from this sample produce the same CDR3. J is TRBJ1-6 and V is TRBV5-4; D gene uncertain. CDR1 SGHNT and CDR2 YYREEE come from the germline V gene (reference sequence). V gave up 0 bases and J gave up 9 bases, with 10 bases separating them. There are 14 residues in the CDR3. The CDR3 loop is CASSLGHSGSPLHF. DNA for the CDR3: TGTGCCAGCAGCTTGGGGCATTCAGGTTCACCCCTCCACTTT.

The rearrangement links TRBV13 to TRBJ2-7; possible D gene TRBD1, 5 bases. This CDR3 contains 18 residues. V lost 2 bases to trimming and J lost 4 bases, with 24 bases between them. From germline, CDR1 is PRHDT and CDR2 FYEKMQ (reference sequence). The CDR3 loop is CASSLIPFWCRAFYEQYF. For the CDR3, the DNA is TGTGCCAGCAGCTTAATTCCCTTTTGGTGCAGGGCCTTTTACGAGCAGTACTTC.

There are a few counts of this clone. V gene TRBV7-6 combines with J gene TRBJ1-4; D possibly corresponds to TRBD1 (5 bases). Between the trimmed V and J ends, which lost 4 bases and 0 bases, there was a span of 15 bases. Germline-derived CDR1 and CDR2 are SGHVS and FNYEAQ. The CDR3 covers 17 residues. CDR3 sequence: CASSSTMGVATNEKLFF. The CDR3 DNA sequence: TGTGCCAGCAGCTCCACGATGGGGGTAGCAACTAATGAAAAACTGTTTTTT.

The rearrangement joins TRBV10-2 to TRBJ1-2; a possible D gene is TRBD1 (5 bases). CDR3 length: 12 residues. Per germline, CDR1 WSHSY and CDR2 SAAADI. V was pared by 7 bases and J by 8 bases, with 14 bases between. Here the CDR3 reads CASTQAGEGYTF. In DNA form, the CDR3 reads TGCGCCAGCACCCAAGCGGGGGAAGGCTACACCTTC.

The rearrangement joins TRBV5-1 to TRBJ2-3, with 7 nucleotides matching TRBD1. The CDR3 consists of 16 residues. Trimming at V came to 0 bases and at J to 3 bases, leaving 7 bases not matched to a gene. Germline-derived CDR1 and CDR2 are SGHRS and YFSETQ. CDR3 sequence (DNA): TGCGCCAGCAGCTTGGTAGCGCCACAGGGGACAGATACGCAGTATTTT. This translates into CASSLVAPQGTDTQYF. Full variable domain (rest looked up from reference TRBV5-1 and TRBJ2-3): KAGVTQTPRYLIKTRGQQVTLSCSPISGHRSVSWYQQTPGQGLQFLFEYFSETQRNKGNFPGRFSGRQFSNSRSEMNVSTLELGDSALYLCASSLVAPQGTDTQYFGPGTRLTVL.

The chain links TRBV11-3 to TRBJ2-3; TRBD1 matches at 7 bases. With V trimmed by 5 bases and J by 2 bases, 4 bases remained unmatched. Germline V lookup: CDR1 SGHNT, CDR2 YENEEA. The CDR3 contains 14 residues. CDR3 coding DNA: TGTGCCAGCAGCCAGGGACAGACCACAGATACGCAGTATTTT. This encodes CASSQGQTTDTQYF.

The chain uses TRBV6-6 and TRBJ1-2, with no clear D. CDR3 length: 14 amino acids. Germline loops: CDR1 MNHNY, CDR2 SVGAGI (reference sequence). V was clipped by 6 bases and J by 4 bases, with 15 bases between them. The CDR3 DNA is TGTGCCAGCAGCGCCACGTCCGGGATCTATGGCTACACCTTC. Translating it yields CASSATSGIYGYTF.

In its sample, this clone was seen a few times. The J gene is TRBJ2-1, the V gene TRBV7-8; 10 bases are shared with TRBD1. Losses at the gene ends were 5 bases for V and 7 bases for J; bases not matched to a gene: 14. The CDR3 contains 17 residues. The germline gives CDR1 SGHVS, CDR2 FQNEAQ. The CDR3 region has the DNA TGTGCCAGCAGCCAAAAAAGGGGGGACAGGGGTCGTAATGAGCAGTTCTTC. This codes for CASSQKRGDRGRNEQFF.

The chain has TRBV5-1 and TRBJ2-1, with 7 bases aligning to TRBD1. This CDR3 has 16 residues. Unmatched junction bases numbered 11, after V lost 2 bases and J lost 6 bases. The germline gives CDR1 SGHRS, CDR2 YFSETQ. The CDR3 spells CASSLRHDRVRNEQFF. CDR3 bases: TGCGCCAGCAGCTTAAGACACGACAGGGTTCGCAATGAGCAGTTCTTC.

This chain joins TRBV5-5 and TRBJ1-5; D gene unclear. Per the germline V gene, CDR1 is SGHKS and CDR2 is YYEKEE (reference sequence). The CDR3 covers 15 residues. Trimming cost V 1 base and J 6 bases, with 14 bases left between them. CDR3 amino acids: CASSLLEKSGQPQHF. DNA for the CDR3: TGTGCCAGCAGCTTGTTAGAGAAATCTGGTCAGCCCCAGCATTTT.

This chain joins TRBV5-4 and TRBJ2-5; the match to TRBD2 covers 7 bases. Germline CDR1 SGHNT, CDR2 YYREEE (reference sequence). The V gene end was trimmed by 7 bases and the J gene end by 3 bases; junction bases not matched to a gene: 12. CDR3 length: 15 amino acids. The CDR3: CASSQLGLAEETQYF. The CDR3 nucleotides read TGTGCCAGCTCCCAGTTGGGGCTAGCGGAAGAGACCCAGTACTTC.

V gene TRBV27 combines with J gene TRBJ2-7; maybe TRBD2 (5 bases). Germline CDR1 reads MNHEY; CDR2 reads SMNVEV (reference sequence). Trimming removed 8 bases at V and 2 bases at J, with 19 bases between. The length of the CDR3 is 15 residues. For the CDR3, the DNA is TGTGCCAGCGCATACAAGGAAGGCGGGCCCTACGAGCAGTACTTC. The encoded protein is CASAYKEGGPYEQYF.

The chain joins TRBV28 to TRBJ1-1; D unresolved. V was shortened by 6 bases and J by 0 bases, with 5 bases between the two germline ends. From germline, CDR1 is MDHEN and CDR2 SYDVKM. This CDR3 contains 12 residues. The CDR3 bases are TGTGCCAGCAGGGGGATGAACACTGAAGCTTTCTTT. Encoded protein: CASRGMNTEAFF.

The gene calls are TRBV7-2 and TRBJ2-7; D gene uncertain. CDR1 and CDR2 from the germline V gene are SGHTA and FQGNSA. This CDR3 region has 14 residues. Trimming left V 5 bases short and J 0 bases short, with 11 bases between. In DNA form, the CDR3 reads TGTGCCAGCAGCCCCAGGCGAAGCTCCTACGAGCAGTACTTC. Its protein is CASSPRRSSYEQYF.